This TCR beta chain was retrieved from a study of cytomegalovirus exposure and HLA in healthy donors. Study findings and constraints: Later analysis revealed greater clonal expansion in HLA-associated TCR beta chains than in equally common others. Segments of the TCR beta V type were, in most cases, productive about 87% or about 30% of the time in an earlier analysis.

V was clipped by 4 bases and J by 0 bases, with 11 bases between them. The CDR3 extends over 14 amino acids. Germline CDR1 and CDR2: SGHRS and YFSETQ. PCR was performed using 60 Vbeta and 13 Jbeta primers. The repertoire was sequenced with immunoSEQ multiplex PCR; TCRdb's copy has only in-frame clones and lacks some. The sample consists of 89,000 or so clones, just under 75% of them appearing once. Donors counted as nominally healthy when sampled, yet unrecorded immune exposures were likely. On this clone: Its matching antigen is unknown.

V gene TRBV5-1 combines with J gene TRBJ2-7, with D possibly being TRBD1 (6 bases). The receptor's source is a man in his fifties or sixties in good health and CMV-seronegative. Sequencing was performed on PBMCs. The CDR3 DNA reads TGCGCCAGCAGCGCCAGGACAGACTCCTACGAGCAGTACTTC. Amino acid sequence: CASSARTDSYEQYF.